The next 18 T cell receptor beta chains were all read from a single sample in a study of blood T cell repertoires in COVID-19. Using immunoSEQ multiplex PCR, the repertoire was profiled, and TCRdb retains in-frame clones only, with some absent. The sample has some 380,000 clones, 90% seen once. Sequencing was performed on peripheral blood. The receptor source for this set is a young man with active or convalescent COVID-19.

CDR3 DNA sequence: TGTGCCAGCAGCTCCCGGACAGGGCAGAATTCACCCCTCCACTTT. This sequence encodes CASSSRTGQNSPLHF. The chain links TRBV5-6 to TRBJ1-6; 8 nucleotides align to TRBD1. The V gene end was trimmed by 3 bases and the J gene end by 7 bases; junction bases not matched to a gene: 6. The CDR3 runs to 15 residues. Per germline, CDR1 SGHDT and CDR2 YYEEEE.

CDR3 nucleotides: TGTGCCAGCAGCTCGACAGGGGGGCCTTACTACGAGCAGTACTTC. Amino acids: CASSSTGGPYYEQYF. The genes are TRBV7-2 and TRBJ2-7; TRBD1 aligns across 9 bases. Germline trimming cut 4 bases from V and 3 bases from J; bases unmatched to any gene: 7. The CDR3 runs to 15 residues. The germline CDR1 and CDR2 sequences are SGHTA and FQGNSA.

The rearrangement uses TRBV12-3 or TRBV12-4 and TRBJ2-5; D possibly corresponds to TRBD2 (6 bases). CDR3 length: 13 amino acids. V dropped 6 bases and J dropped 3 bases, with 11 bases sitting between them. CDR3 DNA sequence: TGTGCCAGCAGCCCGACGGGGGAAGAGACCCAGTACTTC. It encodes CASSPTGEETQYF.

The genes are TRBV4-1 and TRBJ1-2, with D tentatively TRBD1 (5 bases). This CDR3 is built from 14 residues. Deletions cut 1 base from V and 8 bases from J, with 14 bases between. Germline V gives CDR1 MGHRA, CDR2 YSYEKL. CDR3 residues: CASSQGWGRGGYTF. The DNA of the CDR3 is TGCGCCAGCAGCCAAGGTTGGGGAAGGGGCGGCTACACCTTC.

This clone was recorded only once. In DNA form, the CDR3 reads TGTGCCAGCAGCCAAGATATCGCTACAGGGGAGGACAATGAGCAGTTCTTC. It specifies CASSQDIATGEDNEQFF. The rearrangement joins TRBV4-2 to TRBJ2-1, with TRBD1 as a possible D gene (7 bases). V lost 0 bases, J lost 5 bases, and 17 bases lay in between. This CDR3 comprises 17 residues. The germline gives CDR1 LGHNA, CDR2 YNFKEQ.

The chain has TRBV12-3 or TRBV12-4 and TRBJ1-4; D gene unclear. This CDR3 has 12 residues. V was pared by 3 bases and J by 7 bases, with 6 bases between. The CDR3 region has the DNA TGTGCCAGCAGTTTTATCGGTGAAAAACTGTTTTTT. Residues: CASSFIGEKLFF.

The chain recombines TRBV5-6 with TRBJ1-1; the D is unclear. Trimming removed 5 bases at V and 3 bases at J, with 11 bases between. The CDR3 is 13 amino acids. The germline V gene encodes CDR1 SGHDT and CDR2 YYEEEE. The CDR3: CASSSRADTEAFF. In nucleotides, the CDR3 is TGTGCCAGCAGTTCGCGGGCGGACACTGAAGCTTTCTTT.

This sequence joins TRBV27 and TRBJ1-2; TRBD1 agrees at 7 bases. Germline CDR1 reads MNHEY; CDR2 reads SMNVEV (reference sequence). J gave up 6 bases and V 5 bases, and 9 bases lay outside the gene matches. The CDR3 is 14 residues long. This CDR3 reads CASSRADRANGYTF. CDR3 nucleotides: TGTGCCAGCAGTCGGGCCGACAGGGCTAATGGCTACACCTTC.

The chain couples TRBV25-1 to TRBJ2-1, with TRBD2 matching over 13 bases. This CDR3 has 17 amino acids. After removal of 5 bases from V and 0 bases from J, the junction contained 4 bases not matched to a gene. CDR1 and CDR2 (germline): MGHDK, SYGVNS. CDR3 amino acids: CASSRTSGGSSYNEQFF. CDR3 bases: TGTGCCAGCAGTAGGACTAGCGGGGGCAGCTCCTACAATGAGCAGTTCTTC.

This clone showed up just once. The gene calls are TRBV24-1 and TRBJ1-2; unclear D gene. The CDR3 is made up of 13 amino acids. Trimming took off 4 bases at V and 8 bases at J, with 13 bases between the two ends. Germline CDR1 is KGHDR and CDR2 is SFDVKD. CDR3 DNA sequence: TGTGCCACCAGTGACCTACGGACTGGAGGCTACACCTTC. Encoded protein: CATSDLRTGGYTF.

V and J are TRBV7-2 and TRBJ1-2; no reliable D call. Trimming took off 3 bases at V and 0 bases at J, with 8 bases between the two ends. This CDR3 region has 14 residues. Germline V gene lookup returns CDR1 SGHTA and CDR2 FQGNSA. The CDR3 region has the DNA TGTGCCAGCAGCTTCCAGACTTCTAACTATGGCTACACCTTC. Its protein is CASSFQTSNYGYTF. Combining the CDR3 with reference TRBV7-2 and TRBJ1-2 gives the whole variable domain GAGVSQSPSNKVTEKGKDVELRCDPISGHTALYWYRQSLGQGLEFLIYFQGNSAPDKSGLPSDRFSAERTGGSVSTLTIQRTQQEDSAVYLCASSFQTSNYGYTFGSGTRLTVV.

The chain links TRBV5-1 to TRBJ1-4; no definite D call. Germline lookup yields CDR1 SGHRS and CDR2 YFSETQ. Trimming shortened V by 0 bases and J by 7 bases, and 16 bases separated the two germline ends. The CDR3 is made up of 16 amino acids. CDR3 bases: TGCGCCAGCAGCTTGGAAGTGACTAGGAATAGTGAAAAACTGTTTTTT. Translation: CASSLEVTRNSEKLFF.

The gene calls are TRBV5-4 and TRBJ1-1, with D possibly matching TRBD1 (6 bases). From germline, CDR1 is SGHNT and CDR2 YYREEE (reference sequence). Trimming pared 0 bases from V and 8 bases from J, leaving 11 bases between. The CDR3 sequence is 13 residues long. The CDR3 spells CASSLGQGLEAFF. CDR3 bases: TGTGCCAGCAGCTTGGGGCAGGGGTTAGAAGCTTTCTTT.

V gene TRBV7-2 combines with J gene TRBJ2-7, with D possibly being TRBD1 (5 bases). The CDR3 totals 12 residues. Germline V gives CDR1 SGHTA, CDR2 FQGNSA. Trimming removed 4 bases from V and 4 bases from J, with 8 bases in between. The CDR3 DNA sequence: TGTGCCAGCAGCTCCGACAGATACGAGCAGTACTTC. Amino acid sequence: CASSSDRYEQYF.

The V gene is TRBV10-3, the J gene TRBJ1-4; weak D call: TRBD1 (6 bases). The CDR3 has 15 residues. Germline-derived CDR1 and CDR2 are ENHRY and SYGVKD. The ends were cut back, 3 bases at V and 5 bases at J, with 13 bases in the middle. The CDR3 spells CAISEGQRQNEKLFF. The CDR3 DNA sequence: TGTGCCATCAGTGAAGGACAGAGACAAAATGAAAAACTGTTTTTT.

The V call is TRBV28, the J call TRBJ2-7; 9 bases are a match to TRBD1. V lost 7 bases, J lost 4 bases, and 14 bases stayed unmatched. Germline V lookup: CDR1 MDHEN, CDR2 SYDVKM. The CDR3 length is 16 residues. CDR3 nucleotide sequence: TGTGCCAGCAATCTTCTTGTTACAGGGGGCCGATACGAGCAGTACTTC. Amino acids: CASNLLVTGGRYEQYF.

This chain links TRBV7-6 with TRBJ2-7, with 8 nucleotides matching TRBD1. CDR3 length: 15 amino acids. Germline CDR1 reads SGHVS; CDR2 reads FNYEAQ. The V segment lost 2 bases and the J segment 2 bases; nucleotides outside the gene matches: 5. The CDR3 loop reads CASSLKQGETYEQYF. The CDR3 DNA follows: TGTGCCAGCAGCTTAAAACAGGGGGAAACCTACGAGCAGTACTTC. Complete variable domain (other parts from reference TRBV7-6 and TRBJ2-7): GAGVSQSPRYKVTKRGQDVALRCDPISGHVSLYWYRQALGQGPEFLTYFNYEAQQDKSGLPNDRFSAERPEGSISTLTIQRTEQRDSAMYRCASSLKQGETYEQYFGPGTRLTVT.

V and J are TRBV7-2 and TRBJ1-5; tentatively, D is TRBD1 (6 bases). CDR3 length: 14 residues. From germline, CDR1 is SGHTA and CDR2 FQGNSA. Trimming stripped 4 bases from V and 5 bases from J, with 12 bases between. For the CDR3, the DNA is TGTGCCAGCAGCTGGGACAAGGGATATCAGCCCCAGCATTTT. Translated, it gives CASSWDKGYQPQHF.